The TCR beta chain under discussion was sequenced for a study of T cells after yellow fever vaccination (dated by TCRdb to between 2018 and 2021). Study-wide context: The SMART-Seq v4 Ultra Low Input RNA kit was used to prepare libraries from fractions with low cell numbers. To follow T-cell clones before and after both primary and booster YFV17D yellow fever vaccination, bulk TCR alpha and beta repertoires underwent longitudinal sequencing. Two healthy male donors made up the cohort, one aged 18 to 29 years and the other aged 30 to 40 years. Bulk PBMC replicates and cell subsets were isolated from blood drawn at multiple timepoints before and after both primary and secondary immunization.

What the work shows at the level of the full study, not this receptor alone: Computational filtering was required because FACS-sorted repertoires could contain abundant contaminating clonotypes from the bulk population. A small share of clonotypes occurred in both CD4 and CD8 compartments, likely arising from convergent recombination. Compared with the primary T-cell response, the secondary T-cell response was weaker but faster, peaking on day 5 rather than day 15. After the booster, most of the clones that had expanded following primary vaccination were detected again (about 95% of CD4 and roughly 90% of CD8), which suggests that memory was broadly maintained. Because the study included only two donors, the extent to which the findings can be generalized is limited.

TCR cDNA was synthesized by 5'RACE template switching, which introduced a universal primer site and unique molecular identifiers. cDNA synthesis was primed from both the TCR alpha and TCR beta constant segments. Library amplification used two PCR steps, and the second PCR step added sample barcodes and sequencing adapters. Sequencing of the libraries was done on either Illumina HiSeq 2500 (2x100 bp) or NovaSeq (2x150 bp). In the source study's methods: MIGEC handled demultiplexing of reads and collapsing into UMI consensus sequences, while MiXCR performed V(D)J alignment. Vaccine-responding clonotypes were defined with edgeR using replicate PBMC samples, requiring FDR below 0.01 and a log2 fold change above 5 up to day 15. Each bulk clonotype received a CD4 or CD8 identity based on whether the sequenced CD4 or CD8 repertoire contained that clonotype at higher abundance. Clones were called with MiXCR by TCRdb after fastp trimmed the public reads at Q25, and only in-frame beta chains were retained. Each CDR3 protein gets just one entry, which takes the most common genes and DNA from the rows behind it. TCRdb's processing, not the authors', yielded these V and J calls. The sample table shows approximately 300,000 distinct CDR3 sequences, and roughly 9.4% are seen once. 15% to 20% of the sample is taken by the ten largest.

The treatment or condition label on this specimen signifies: live attenuated yellow fever vaccine strain. Two biological replicates of bulk PBMCs were collected at each blood-draw timepoint. A standard Ficoll-Paque protocol was used to isolate PBMCs from peripheral blood. TriZol was used to extract RNA from bulk PBMCs, CD4 and CD8 fractions, and dextramer-positive and dextramer-negative fractions. This clonotype was observed at least ten times. Its antigen is currently not known. No base qualities exist here, and no much larger clone lies one base off it. Reading from cysteine to phenylalanine, the CDR3 counts 16 amino acids. The read is trimmed to its CDR3 DNA, 48 bases read in frame from base 1. Taken from the germline V gene, the CDR1 and CDR2 loops are LGHNA and YNFKEQ. Trimmed from V: 1 base; trimmed from J: 5 bases; junction bases lacking a gene match: 6.

Here the sequenced sample was PBMCs, taken on the day of the first yellow fever vaccination. The TCR comes from a man aged 18 to 29 who received the YFV17D yellow fever vaccine. The V and J genes are TRBV4-2 and TRBJ2-5, and TRBD2 matches 11 of the central bases. The sequenced DNA: TGTGCCAGCAGCCAAGGGCTAGCGGGGGGCTGGGAGACCCAGTACTTC. Translated, it reads CASSQGLAGGWETQYF.